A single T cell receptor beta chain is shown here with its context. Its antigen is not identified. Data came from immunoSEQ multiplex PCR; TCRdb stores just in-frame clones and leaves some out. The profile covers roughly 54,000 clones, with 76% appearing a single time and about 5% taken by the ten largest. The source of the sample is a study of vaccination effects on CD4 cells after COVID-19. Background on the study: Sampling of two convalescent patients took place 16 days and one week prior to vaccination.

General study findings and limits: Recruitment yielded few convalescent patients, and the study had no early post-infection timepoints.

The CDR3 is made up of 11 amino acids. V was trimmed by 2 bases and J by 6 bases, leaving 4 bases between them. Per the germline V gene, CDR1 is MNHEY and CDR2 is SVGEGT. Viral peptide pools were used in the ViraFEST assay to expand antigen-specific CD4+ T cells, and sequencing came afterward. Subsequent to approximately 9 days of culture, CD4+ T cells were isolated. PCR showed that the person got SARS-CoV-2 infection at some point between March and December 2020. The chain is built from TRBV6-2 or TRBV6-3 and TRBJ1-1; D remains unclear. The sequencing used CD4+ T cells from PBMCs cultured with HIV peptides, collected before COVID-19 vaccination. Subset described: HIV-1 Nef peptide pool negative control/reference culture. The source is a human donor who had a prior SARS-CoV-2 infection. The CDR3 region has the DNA TGTGCCAGCAGTTACCCGTCTGAAGCTTTCTTT. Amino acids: CASSYPSEAFF.